What follows are 7 T cell receptor beta chains derived from one specimen sequenced in a study of T cells in Graves' hyperthyroidism and ophthalmopathy. Researchers took RNA transcripts and amplified the TCR beta CDR3 regions from them. The HTBI set primed first-round TCR CDR3 RT-PCR. TCRdb re-derived calls from the multiplex PCR reads in MiXCR, one entry per CDR3 protein. The sample carries some 490,000 distinct CDR3 sequences, around a fifth recorded once. Specimen: blood. Receptor source: a woman in her 70s with Graves' ophthalmopathy.

This chain joins TRBV24-1 and TRBJ2-3; 10 nucleotides match TRBD2. Looked up from germline, CDR1 is KGHDR and CDR2 is SFDVKD. CDR3 length equals 16 residues. Unmatched junction bases numbered 8, after V lost 3 bases and J lost 6 bases. CDR3 protein: CATSDPLAGAMDTQYF. CDR3 coding DNA: TGTGCCACCAGTGATCCGCTAGCGGGAGCCATGGATACGCAGTATTTT.

This clonotype came up a few times. The chain has TRBV6-1 and TRBJ2-1, with 9 bases identical to TRBD1. The CDR3 has 13 residues. Germline assignment: CDR1 MNHNS and CDR2 SASEGT. The junction had 4 bases not matched to a gene; V was cut back by 6 bases and J by 7 bases. The CDR3 loop is CASSQGQGNEQFF. The CDR3, as DNA: TGTGCCAGCAGCCAAGGACAGGGGAATGAGCAGTTCTTC.

Only a few counts were recorded for this clonotype. V gene TRBV27 combines with J gene TRBJ2-1; 11 bases line up with TRBD2. CDR3 length: 15 amino acids. Trimming cost V 7 bases and J 6 bases; bases outside gene matches: 8. Germline-derived CDR1 and CDR2 are MNHEY and SMNVEV (reference sequence). DNA of the CDR3: TGTGCCAGCAACCTACTAGCGGGAGCCCCCAATGAGCAGTTCTTC. It translates to CASNLLAGAPNEQFF.

A few counts support this clonotype. This sequence joins TRBV11-2 and TRBJ2-2; 9 nucleotides align to TRBD2. V was clipped by 3 bases and J by 0 bases; unmatched bases: 2. Germline loops: CDR1 SGHAT, CDR2 FQNNGV. This CDR3 is built from 16 residues. The CDR3 region has the DNA TGTGCCAGCAGCTTCTTAGCGGGGGCGAACACCGGGGAGCTGTTTTTT. Encoded protein: CASSFLAGANTGELFF.

This clonotype appeared a few times. This chain links TRBV20-1 with TRBJ1-6; TRBD1 matches 7 bases. CDR3 length equals 13 residues. Losses at the gene ends were 4 bases for V and 7 bases for J; bases not matched to a gene: 4. Germline V CDR1 and CDR2: DFQATT, SNEGSKA (reference sequence). The CDR3 region is CSAKGQQNSPLHF. CDR3 sequence (DNA): TGCAGTGCTAAGGGACAGCAAAATTCACCCCTCCACTTT.

This chain joins TRBV7-9 and TRBJ2-2; 8 bases map to TRBD2. V dropped 11 bases and J dropped 4; count of bases not matched to a gene: 9. The CDR3 is 14 residues long. Germline loops: CDR1 SEHNR, CDR2 FQNEAQ (reference sequence). CDR3 in amino acids: CADGRAPSTGELFF. The CDR3 coding sequence is TGTGCCGACGGGAGGGCCCCGAGCACCGGGGAGCTGTTTTTT.

This clonotype was seen more than once but under ten times. The rearrangement joins TRBV6-1 to TRBJ2-3; no reliable D call. V lost 4 bases and J 2 bases, leaving 13 bases between the germline ends. Germline V lookup: CDR1 MNHNS, CDR2 SASEGT. The CDR3 is 15 amino acids. CDR3 amino acids: CASSAELGITDTQYF. CDR3 DNA: TGTGCCAGCAGTGCCGAACTGGGAATCACAGATACGCAGTATTTT.